The 22 T cell receptor beta chains below all came from one sample that was sequenced in a study of cytomegalovirus exposure and HLA in healthy donors. The PCR employed 60 Vbeta primers together with 13 Jbeta primers. The table came from immunoSEQ multiplex PCR; TCRdb's copy has only in-frame clones and leaves some out. The repertoire includes around 180,000 clones, roughly 80% of them detected once, and approximately 0.51% sits in the top ten. Sequencing was performed on PBMCs. Receptor source: a woman between 50 and 59 years old in good health and CMV-seronegative.

The chain joins TRBV5-6 to TRBJ2-3; 8 bases agree with TRBD2. With V trimmed by 4 bases and J by 7 bases, 11 bases remained unmatched. The CDR3 contains 15 residues. In germline, CDR1 is SGHDT, CDR2 YYEEEE. CDR3 region: CASSLLAAEGNTQYF. The CDR3 DNA reads TGTGCCAGCAGCCTACTAGCGGCGGAAGGAAATACGCAGTATTTT.

This chain joins TRBV2 and TRBJ1-1, with D perhaps matching TRBD1 (5 bases). The CDR3 is 13 residues long. V lost 5 bases, J lost 0 bases, and 7 bases lay in between. Germline values: CDR1 SNHLY, CDR2 FYNNEI. In DNA, the CDR3 is TGTGCCAGCAGTCGACAGTTGAACACTGAAGCTTTCTTT. It yields the protein CASSRQLNTEAFF.

This chain uses TRBV7-2 with TRBJ2-3, with TRBD2 matching over 12 bases. The CDR3 totals 17 residues. With V trimmed by 5 bases and J by 1 base, 7 bases remained unmatched. The germline V gene encodes CDR1 SGHTA and CDR2 FQGNSA. The CDR3 here is CASSHLAGGRGTDTQYF. Here the CDR3 DNA reads TGTGCCAGCAGCCATCTAGCGGGGGGGAGGGGCACAGATACGCAGTATTTT.

The V call is TRBV7-3, the J call TRBJ1-3; 7 bases match TRBD1. This CDR3 contains 16 residues. V trimming: 5 bases; J trimming: 3 bases; junction bases outside the gene matches: 10. The germline gives CDR1 SGHTA, CDR2 FQGTGA. The CDR3 sequence: CASSPGGPTDGNTIYF. CDR3 DNA: TGTGCCAGCAGCCCAGGGGGACCTACGGATGGAAACACCATATATTTT.

The V gene is TRBV29-1, the J gene TRBJ1-3; D gene ambiguous. Trimming cost V 3 bases and J 4 bases, with 7 bases left between them. Germline lookup yields CDR1 SQVTM and CDR2 ANQGSEA. The CDR3 is made up of 12 amino acids. Here the CDR3 DNA reads TGCAGCGTTGAGGAGATCGGAAACACCATATATTTT. Translating it yields CSVEEIGNTIYF.

V usage is TRBV11-3 and J usage is TRBJ2-5; D possibly corresponds to TRBD1 (6 bases). V shed 1 base and J shed 3 bases, with 21 bases lying between them. The CDR3 is 18 amino acids. Germline CDR1 and CDR2: SGHNT and YENEEA. CDR3 region: CASSLGTAPWSGEETQYF. CDR3 nucleotide sequence: TGTGCCAGCAGCTTAGGGACAGCCCCCTGGTCAGGAGAAGAGACCCAGTACTTC. The entire variable domain, with the rest obtained from reference TRBV11-3 and TRBJ2-5, is as follows: EAGVVQSPRYKIIEKKQPVAFWCNPISGHNTLYWYLQNLGQGPELLIRYENEEAVDDSQLPKDRFSAERLKGVDSTLKIQPAELGDSAVYLCASSLGTAPWSGEETQYFGPGTRLLVL.

The chain employs TRBV9 and TRBJ2-1; 7 positions agree with TRBD1. The V segment lost 4 bases and the J segment 10 bases; nucleotides outside the gene matches: 5. Germline CDR1 is SGDLS and CDR2 is YYNGEE. The CDR3 length is 12 residues. In DNA, the CDR3 is TGTGCCAGCAGCCTCGACAGGGACGAGCAGTTCTTC. Residues: CASSLDRDEQFF.

This sequence joins TRBV27 and TRBJ2-7; 8 bases align to TRBD1. In germline, CDR1 is MNHEY, CDR2 SMNVEV (reference sequence). The CDR3 sequence is 14 residues long. V was clipped by 4 bases and J by 6 bases; unmatched bases: 8. In DNA form, the CDR3 reads TGTGCCAGCAGTTGGACAGGGCTGACCAGCGAGCAGTACTTC. The encoded protein is CASSWTGLTSEQYF.

This sequence joins TRBV6-9 and TRBJ2-1, with 10 bases fitting TRBD2. CDR3 length: 15 residues. Germline CDR1 reads MNHGY; CDR2 reads SVAAGI. V was pared by 10 bases and J by 7 bases, with 13 bases of the junction left unmatched. CDR3 coding DNA: TGTGCCAACACCCTCTTAGCGGGAGGAGGGAATGAGCAGTTCTTC. It translates to CANTLLAGGGNEQFF.

The rearrangement joins TRBV30 to TRBJ1-1; maybe TRBD1 (6 bases). The germline gives CDR1 GTSNPN, CDR2 SVGIG (reference sequence). V was shortened by 2 bases and J by 7 bases, with 11 bases between the two germline ends. The CDR3 spans 12 residues. Written as DNA, the CDR3 is TGTGCCTGGAGTTTGGGGGCCGGTGAAGCTTTCTTT. Protein: CAWSLGAGEAFF.

V usage is TRBV29-1 and J usage is TRBJ2-7; unclear D gene. This CDR3 comprises 11 residues. Germline V gives CDR1 SQVTM, CDR2 ANQGSEA. V lost 4 bases, J lost 3 bases, and 7 bases lay in between. This chain's CDR3 is CSVGHFYEQYF. CDR3 DNA sequence: TGCAGCGTTGGACACTTCTACGAGCAGTACTTC.

The chain employs TRBV11-2 and TRBJ2-5; unclear D gene. The closer fit of TRBJ2-7 to the DNA end suggests the J call may be wrong. The CDR3 has 14 amino acids. CDR1 SGHAT and CDR2 FQNNGV come from the germline V gene. The DNA for the CDR3 is TGTGCCAGCAGCTTAGTCAGTAGGTACTACGAGCAGTACTTC. It yields the protein CASSLVSRYYEQYF.

The chain joins TRBV28 to TRBJ1-2, with TRBD1 identical over 7 bases. CDR1 is MDHEN, CDR2 SYDVKM, per germline. The J segment lost 6 bases and the V segment lost 1 base, leaving 2 bases of the junction unmatched. The CDR3 contains 13 residues. The CDR3: CASSLLGGNGYTF. CDR3 coding DNA: TGTGCCAGCAGTTTATTAGGGGGCAATGGCTACACCTTC.

The sample holds one count of this clone. The genes are TRBV19 and TRBJ1-1; the D is unclear. Germline CDR1 is LNHDA and CDR2 is SQIVND (reference sequence). The CDR3 length is 13 residues. V was cut by 6 bases and J by 1 base, with 9 bases left in between. The CDR3 spells CASRTQENTEAFF. The CDR3 DNA sequence: TGTGCCAGTAGAACCCAGGAGAACACTGAAGCTTTCTTT.

The V and J genes are TRBV2 and TRBJ1-5; D is unclear. Germline loops: CDR1 SNHLY, CDR2 FYNNEI. The CDR3 has 13 residues. V was cut by 6 bases and J by 5 bases, with 11 bases left in between. The CDR3 loop is CASRETSYQPQHF. CDR3 in DNA: TGTGCCAGCAGGGAAACAAGTTATCAGCCCCAGCATTTT.

The count of this clone is one. The V call is TRBV27, the J call TRBJ2-3; the D is unclear. Germline V gives CDR1 MNHEY, CDR2 SMNVEV (reference sequence). The CDR3 consists of 12 residues. Trimming shortened V by 6 bases and J by 5 bases, and 9 bases separated the two germline ends. CDR3 bases: TGTGCCAGCAGGTCAGATGGAGATACGCAGTATTTT. Its translation: CASRSDGDTQYF.

This clone showed up just a few times. The chain is built from TRBV25-1 and TRBJ1-4; a weak D match, TRBD1 (5 bases). The CDR3 covers 17 residues. V lost 6 bases, J lost 0 bases, and 17 bases lay in between. The V gene's germline CDR1 is MGHDK and CDR2 SYGVNS. The CDR3 loop is CASSQGLFLSTNEKLFF. CDR3 nucleotide sequence: TGTGCCAGCAGCCAGGGCCTCTTCCTTTCAACTAATGAAAAACTGTTTTTT.

The chain joins TRBV5-1 to TRBJ2-3, with D perhaps matching TRBD1 (6 bases). Germline loops: CDR1 SGHRS, CDR2 YFSETQ. This CDR3 comprises 15 residues. Trimming removed 0 bases from V and 2 bases from J, with 10 bases in between. As DNA, the CDR3 is TGCGCCAGCAGCTTGGACGGGACACCCACAGATACGCAGTATTTT. It specifies CASSLDGTPTDTQYF.

The chain joins TRBV2 to TRBJ2-7; TRBD1 agrees at 10 bases. Germline trimming cut 6 bases from V and 6 bases from J; bases unmatched to any gene: 8. Germline V gene lookup returns CDR1 SNHLY and CDR2 FYNNEI. The length of the CDR3 is 14 residues. The CDR3 region is CASRMTGGRGEQYF. CDR3 sequence (DNA): TGTGCCAGCAGGATGACAGGGGGCAGGGGCGAGCAGTACTTC.

The chain joins TRBV5-8 to TRBJ2-7, with 11 bases aligning to TRBD1. The CDR3 runs to 15 residues. V shed 5 bases and J 3 bases; nucleotides not matched to a gene: 7. Germline V gene sequence: CDR1 SGHTS, CDR2 YDEGEE. The CDR3 DNA reads as TGTGCCAGCAGAAATTATGGGACAGGGGGCTACGAGCAGTACTTC. Translation gives CASRNYGTGGYEQYF.

In nucleotides, the CDR3 is TGTGCCAGCAGGGTAGCCCCCGGGGTGCTATACAATGAGCAGTTCTTC. It codes for CASRVAPGVLYNEQFF. This rearrangement joins TRBV27 to TRBJ2-1; D is possibly TRBD2 (5 bases). The length of the CDR3 is 16 residues. V was shortened by 6 bases and J by 4 bases, with 19 bases between the two germline ends. Germline V CDR1 and CDR2: MNHEY, SMNVEV (reference sequence).

The V and J genes are TRBV28 and TRBJ1-2, with D possibly TRBD1 on 6 matching bases. The CDR3 runs 15 residues. Germline V gene data show CDR1 as MDHEN and CDR2 as SYDVKM. Between the trimmed V and J ends, which lost 5 bases and 7 bases, there was a span of 20 bases. As DNA, the CDR3 is TGTGCCAGCAGTGTCTCTCCACCACAGGGCTCTGGCTACACCTTC. Amino acids: CASSVSPPQGSGYTF.